A selection of T cell receptor beta chains follows, all from one sample in a study of T cells in Graves' hyperthyroidism and ophthalmopathy. TCRdb analysed the multiplex PCR reads with MiXCR anew, one entry per CDR3 protein. The sample consists of about 640,000 distinct CDR3 sequences, around 20% of them appearing once. The specimen was blood. All receptors come from a young man with Graves' ophthalmopathy. CDR3s include the opening cysteine and the closing phenylalanine or tryptophan. D genes are given only for firm matches. Not every row has a clone size; where given, it reads once, few, many or a size class.

j_gene: TRBJ2-7
abundance: NA
d_gene: NA
v_gene: TRBV3-1
CDR3aa: CASSQGIGKPTYYEQYF
CDR3nt: TGTGCCAGCAGCCAAGGAATAGGGAAACCCACCTACTACGAGCAGTACTTC

j_gene: TRBJ2-2
abundance: many
d_gene: TRBD1
v_gene: TRBV6-6
CDR3aa: CASSYSGQGLTGELFF
CDR3nt: TGTGCCAGCAGTTACTCGGGACAGGGACTCACCGGGGAGCTGTTTTTT

j_gene: TRBJ2-1
abundance: NA
d_gene: NA
v_gene: TRBV4-2
CDR3aa: CASSQDAYGTSRRGSYNEQFF
CDR3nt: TGTGCCAGCAGCCAAGATGCTTACGGAACTAGCCGTAGGGGGTCCTACAATGAGCAGTTCTTC

j_gene: TRBJ1-2
abundance: NA
d_gene: NA
v_gene: TRBV20-1
CDR3aa: CSASTDSSYTF
CDR3nt: TGCAGTGCTAGTACGGACAGTAGCTACACCTTC

j_gene: TRBJ2-7
abundance: few
d_gene: NA
v_gene: TRBV20-1
CDR3aa: CSTHFGSTDEQYF
CDR3nt: TGCAGTACACACTTCGGGTCCACGGACGAGCAGTACTTC

j_gene: TRBJ2-7
abundance: NA
d_gene: NA
v_gene: TRBV6-1
CDR3aa: CASSPVTGAPVYEQYF
CDR3nt: TGTGCCAGCAGTCCCGTGACTGGGGCACCCGTATACGAGCAGTACTTC

j_gene: TRBJ1-2
abundance: few
d_gene: TRBD1
v_gene: TRBV20-1
CDR3aa: CSALPGTGVGYTF
CDR3nt: TGCAGTGCTCTCCCCGGGACAGGGGTCGGCTACACCTTC

j_gene: TRBJ1-1
abundance: many
d_gene: TRBD1
v_gene: TRBV6-5
CDR3aa: CASSYGDRGNTEAFF
CDR3nt: TGTGCCAGCAGTTACGGGGACAGGGGCAACACTGAAGCTTTCTTT

j_gene: TRBJ2-3
abundance: NA
d_gene: TRBD1
v_gene: TRBV5-1
CDR3aa: CASSIGQGADTQYF
CDR3nt: TGCGCCAGCAGCATAGGACAGGGGGCAGATACGCAGTATTTT

j_gene: TRBJ2-5
abundance: many
d_gene: NA
v_gene: TRBV28
CDR3aa: CASSSLQETQYF
CDR3nt: TGTGCCAGCAGCTCTCTCCAAGAGACCCAGTACTTC

j_gene: TRBJ2-1
abundance: many
d_gene: NA
v_gene: TRBV13
CDR3aa: CASSYSGGNEQFF
CDR3nt: TGTGCCAGCAGCTATAGTGGGGGGAATGAGCAGTTCTTC

j_gene: TRBJ1-5
abundance: many
d_gene: NA
v_gene: TRBV7-2
CDR3aa: CASSVNRLSNQPQHF
CDR3nt: TGTGCCAGCAGCGTCAACAGGCTTAGCAATCAGCCCCAGCATTTT

j_gene: TRBJ2-3
abundance: few
d_gene: NA
v_gene: TRBV2
CDR3aa: CASTESTDTQYF
CDR3nt: TGTGCCAGCACTGAGAGCACAGATACGCAGTATTTT

j_gene: TRBJ1-5
abundance: many
d_gene: TRBD1
v_gene: TRBV12-3/TRBV12-4
CDR3aa: CASSSGEGQGGNQPQHF
CDR3nt: TGTGCCAGCAGTTCGGGTGAGGGACAGGGCGGCAATCAGCCCCAGCATTTT

j_gene: TRBJ2-7
abundance: NA
d_gene: NA
v_gene: TRBV7-9
CDR3aa: CASRTTGTQSYEQYF
CDR3nt: TGTGCCAGCAGGACTACCGGGACACAATCCTACGAGCAGTACTTC

j_gene: TRBJ1-5
abundance: NA
d_gene: TRBD1
v_gene: TRBV12-3/TRBV12-4
CDR3aa: CASRGGRGFNQPQHF
CDR3nt: TGTGCCAGCAGAGGGGGCAGGGGGTTTAATCAGCCCCAGCATTTT

j_gene: TRBJ2-3
abundance: NA
d_gene: TRBD2
v_gene: TRBV7-3
CDR3aa: CASSLPWTSRVRTDTQYF
CDR3nt: TGTGCCAGCAGCTTACCCTGGACTAGCAGGGTTCGCACAGATACGCAGTATTTT

j_gene: TRBJ2-1
abundance: few
d_gene: NA
v_gene: TRBV7-9
CDR3aa: CASSGQGASSYNEQFF
CDR3nt: TGTGCCAGCAGTGGCCAGGGTGCTAGCTCCTACAATGAGCAGTTCTTC

j_gene: TRBJ1-5
abundance: few
d_gene: NA
v_gene: TRBV28
CDR3aa: CASSFGPGDQPQHF
CDR3nt: TGTGCCAGCAGTTTTGGGCCGGGGGATCAGCCCCAGCATTTT

j_gene: TRBJ1-6
abundance: few
d_gene: NA
v_gene: TRBV28
CDR3aa: CASGGGMNSPLHF
CDR3nt: TGTGCCTCCGGGGGGGGAATGAATTCACCCCTCCACTTT

j_gene: TRBJ2-1
abundance: NA
d_gene: TRBD2
v_gene: TRBV27
CDR3aa: CASSKASGNNEQFF
CDR3nt: TGTGCCAGCAGCAAGGCTAGCGGCAACAATGAGCAGTTCTTC

j_gene: TRBJ2-1
abundance: many
d_gene: NA
v_gene: TRBV28
CDR3aa: CASSTNRWRVNEQFF
CDR3nt: TGTGCCAGCAGTACTAACCGATGGAGAGTAAATGAGCAGTTCTTC

j_gene: TRBJ2-5
abundance: few
d_gene: TRBD2
v_gene: TRBV3-1
CDR3aa: CASSWGGTQETQYF
CDR3nt: TGTGCCAGCAGCTGGGGAGGGACCCAAGAGACCCAGTACTTC

j_gene: TRBJ2-6
abundance: once
d_gene: TRBD2
v_gene: TRBV20-1
CDR3aa: CSVWIFGGRIGTFGANVLTF
CDR3nt: TGCAGTGTGTGGATCTTTGGCGGGAGGATAGGGACCTTTGGGGCCAACGTCCTGACTTTC

j_gene: TRBJ2-5
abundance: NA
d_gene: TRBD1
v_gene: TRBV10-3
CDR3aa: CATNGQGEETQYF
CDR3nt: TGTGCCACCAATGGACAGGGGGAGGAGACCCAGTACTTC

j_gene: TRBJ2-1
abundance: many
d_gene: NA
v_gene: TRBV11-2
CDR3aa: CASSSPTRLDQFF
CDR3nt: TGTGCCAGCAGCTCTCCGACTCGACTGGACCAGTTCTTC

j_gene: TRBJ2-1
abundance: few
d_gene: NA
v_gene: TRBV7-6
CDR3aa: CASSTHWANEQFF
CDR3nt: TGTGCCAGCAGCACTCACTGGGCCAATGAGCAGTTCTTC

j_gene: TRBJ2-7
abundance: NA
d_gene: NA
v_gene: TRBV7-2
CDR3aa: CASSRSTAISSYEQYF
CDR3nt: TGTGCCAGCAGCCGTTCCACCGCAATTAGCTCCTACGAGCAGTACTTC

j_gene: TRBJ2-1
abundance: many
d_gene: TRBD2
v_gene: TRBV5-1
CDR3aa: CASSWGTSGRGLYNEQFF
CDR3nt: TGCGCCAGCAGCTGGGGGACTAGCGGGAGAGGGCTCTACAATGAGCAGTTCTTC

j_gene: TRBJ2-1
abundance: many
d_gene: NA
v_gene: TRBV11-2
CDR3aa: CASSFRGPYNEQFF
CDR3nt: TGTGCCAGCAGCTTTAGGGGACCCTACAATGAGCAGTTCTTC

j_gene: TRBJ1-2
abundance: few
d_gene: NA
v_gene: TRBV20-1
CDR3aa: CSADSRGGYGYTF
CDR3nt: TGCAGTGCTGATTCTAGGGGCGGCTATGGCTACACCTTC

j_gene: TRBJ1-5
abundance: many
d_gene: NA
v_gene: TRBV12-3/TRBV12-4
CDR3aa: CASSLSTAYSNQPQHF
CDR3nt: TGTGCCAGCAGTTTAAGTACAGCTTATAGCAATCAGCCCCAGCATTTT

j_gene: TRBJ1-5
abundance: NA
d_gene: TRBD1
v_gene: TRBV20-1
CDR3aa: CSASPRGQGADQPQHF
CDR3nt: TGCAGTGCTTCCCCCCGTGGACAGGGGGCCGATCAGCCCCAGCATTTT

j_gene: TRBJ1-5
abundance: NA
d_gene: NA
v_gene: TRBV28
CDR3aa: CASSLYPEGVFNQPQHF
CDR3nt: TGTGCCAGCAGTTTGTACCCCGAGGGCGTCTTCAATCAGCCCCAGCATTTT

j_gene: TRBJ2-7
abundance: few
d_gene: TRBD2
v_gene: TRBV9
CDR3aa: CASSGEASGYEQYF
CDR3nt: TGTGCCAGCAGCGGCGAGGCTAGCGGCTACGAGCAGTACTTC

j_gene: TRBJ2-2
abundance: NA
d_gene: NA
v_gene: TRBV19
CDR3aa: CASSIRQGAGELFF
CDR3nt: TGTGCCAGTAGTATTAGGCAGGGTGCCGGGGAGCTGTTTTTT

j_gene: TRBJ2-7
abundance: few
d_gene: TRBD1
v_gene: TRBV27
CDR3aa: CASAGQGAFEQYF
CDR3nt: TGTGCCAGCGCGGGACAGGGTGCTTTCGAGCAGTACTTC

j_gene: TRBJ1-5
abundance: many
d_gene: TRBD1
v_gene: TRBV30
CDR3aa: CAWSGAGGYFNQPQHF
CDR3nt: TGTGCCTGGAGTGGGGCAGGGGGATATTTCAATCAGCCCCAGCATTTT

j_gene: TRBJ2-7
abundance: few
d_gene: TRBD1
v_gene: TRBV20-1
CDR3aa: CSARDRARDEQYF
CDR3nt: TGCAGTGCTAGGGACAGGGCTCGGGACGAGCAGTACTTC

j_gene: TRBJ1-4
abundance: many
d_gene: TRBD1
v_gene: TRBV12-3/TRBV12-4
CDR3aa: CASSLSGQGREKLFF
CDR3nt: TGTGCCAGCAGTTTAAGCGGACAGGGAAGAGAAAAACTGTTTTTT

j_gene: TRBJ2-1
abundance: NA
d_gene: TRBD2
v_gene: TRBV9
CDR3aa: CASSVAISGSGFDNEQFF
CDR3nt: TGTGCCAGCAGCGTAGCAATTAGCGGGAGTGGGTTCGACAATGAGCAGTTCTTC

j_gene: TRBJ2-3
abundance: NA
d_gene: TRBD2
v_gene: TRBV28
CDR3aa: CASSLGGLAGVDTQYF
CDR3nt: TGTGCCAGCAGTTTGGGGGGACTAGCGGGAGTGGATACGCAGTATTTT

j_gene: TRBJ2-7
abundance: NA
d_gene: TRBD2
v_gene: TRBV2
CDR3aa: CASSEYRDTSGRGYEQYF
CDR3nt: TGTGCCAGCAGTGAATACAGGGACACTAGCGGGAGGGGTTACGAGCAGTACTTC

j_gene: TRBJ2-1
abundance: few
d_gene: TRBD2
v_gene: TRBV10-3
CDR3aa: CAISDRPGGSYNEQFF
CDR3nt: TGTGCCATCAGTGACAGACCGGGAGGATCGTACAATGAGCAGTTCTTC